This record looks at one T cell receptor (beta chain) sequence and its context. Its antigen is undetermined. The assay was immunoSEQ multiplex PCR, and TCRdb's table has in-frame clones only and misses some. In the table there are about 180,000 clones, approximately 88% of which are singletons. The source of the sample is a study of T cell responses to AZD1222 COVID-19 vaccine. General observations from the study: Clonal diversity may have been underestimated, and the donors were mostly white British, with more females than males. Unmutated regions of variants are reportedly targeted by nearly half of spike-specific TCRs.

This CDR3 spans 15 amino acids. CDR1 and CDR2 (germline): SEHNR, FQNEAQ (reference sequence). V gave up 4 bases and J gave up 7 bases, with 19 bases separating them. The sequencing used peripheral blood, collected on day 0 of AZD1222 vaccination. The V call is TRBV7-9, the J call TRBJ1-2; tentative D call: TRBD1 (5 bases). This clonotype was sampled from an adult in good health. CDR3 loop: CASSSSGQGGGGYTF. CDR3 DNA: TGTGCCAGCAGCTCCTCGGGGCAGGGAGGCGGTGGCTACACCTTC.